The sample holds one count of the clone carrying this T cell receptor beta chain. What it binds is not known. Vbeta (60) and Jbeta (13) primers were used in the PCR. Measured with immunoSEQ multiplex PCR; TCRdb has only the in-frame clones, and not every one. The sample holds hundreds of thousands of clones, roughly 75% seen once. This sample stems from a study of cytomegalovirus exposure and HLA in healthy donors. Findings and limits, study-wide: An analysis that came later showed most CMV-associated TCR beta chains appearing HLA-restricted. Researchers reported that three CMV-associated chains were confirmed in vitro as CMV antigen-specific. Some TCR beta chains (164 of them) were listed as cytomegalovirus-associated.

The material sequenced was PBMCs. This clonotype was obtained from a woman aged 25 to 39 in good health and CMV-seronegative.

The CDR3 spells CASSLTPQVIYGYTF. For the CDR3, the DNA is TGTGCCAGCAGCTTAACCCCCCAGGTTATCTATGGCTACACCTTC. The chain is built from TRBV7-3 and TRBJ1-2; no reliable D call. The V end was cut by 0 bases, the J end by 4 bases, with 12 bases between. CDR1 is SGHTA and CDR2 is FQGTGA in the germline V gene. CDR3 length equals 15 residues.